One and the same sample provided the 27 T cell receptor beta chains below, sequenced in a study of CD8+ T cells in alopecia areata. Following RNA extraction, reverse transcription yielded cDNA that acted as the sequencing template. TCRdb's table, derived via immunoSEQ multiplex PCR, lists solely in-frame clones and lacks some. This repertoire shows 180,000 or so clones, approximately 51% found once; its top ten account for over 9%. The treatment was: oral pan-JAK inhibitor, 5-10 mg twice daily. The sequencing here drew on CD8+ T cells sorted from blood, taken around week 54, from a patient treated with tofacitinib. The receptor set was obtained from a human donor with alopecia areata.

This chain links TRBV13 with TRBJ2-1, with D possibly matching TRBD2 (5 bases). The CDR3 length is 13 residues. The germline CDR1 and CDR2 sequences are PRHDT and FYEKMQ (reference sequence). V lost 8 bases to trimming and J lost 7 bases, with 15 bases between them. As DNA, the CDR3 is TGTGCCAGCCGCCCTTTCTCGGGGAATGAGCAGTTCTTC. Protein: CASRPFSGNEQFF.

V and J are TRBV9 and TRBJ2-3, with a tentative D call TRBD2 (6 bases). The V gene's germline CDR1 is SGDLS and CDR2 YYNGEE. Trimming removed 0 bases at V and 6 bases at J, with 20 bases between. This CDR3 comprises 17 residues. The CDR3 region is CASSVGKASDLLDTQYF. As DNA, the CDR3 is TGTGCCAGCAGCGTAGGTAAAGCTAGCGACCTCCTGGATACGCAGTATTTT.

This chain connects TRBV4-2 to TRBJ1-1; no definite D call. The length of the CDR3 is 17 residues. In germline, CDR1 is LGHNA, CDR2 YNFKEQ. Deletions cut 1 base from V and 0 bases from J, with 15 bases between. The CDR3 DNA sequence: TGTGCCAGCAGCCAAGCGGTGGCCAATGATATGAACACTGAAGCTTTCTTT. Protein: CASSQAVANDMNTEAFF.

The gene calls are TRBV6-7 and TRBJ2-1; no definite D call. TRBV6-7 is an ORF for which the function is uncertain. Trimming removed 2 bases at V and 13 bases at J, with 9 bases between. The CDR3 contains 11 residues. The CDR3 here is CASSYLPFQFF. The DNA of the CDR3 is TGTGCCAGCAGTTACCTTCCGTTCCAGTTCTTC.

The chain combines TRBV9 with TRBJ2-3, with TRBD2 matching over 10 bases. CDR1 and CDR2 (germline): SGDLS, YYNGEE. V dropped 3 bases and J dropped 5; count of bases not matched to a gene: 3. The CDR3 sequence is 14 residues long. In DNA, the CDR3 is TGTGCCAGCAGCGGCCGACTAGCGGGAGATACGCAGTATTTT. Translated, it gives CASSGRLAGDTQYF.

About this clone: The junction does not match germline at one end; this may be a read error. This chain joins TRBV7-7 and TRBJ1-1; D might be TRBD1 (6 bases). The CDR3 is 13 residues long. From germline, CDR1 is SSHAT and CDR2 FNYEAQ (reference sequence). The DNA of the CDR3 is TGTGCTAGCAGTTTACAGGGGAACACTGAAGCTTTCTTT. Protein sequence: CASSLQGNTEAFF.

CDR3 DNA: TGTGCCAGCAGCTTGGAGGGGCTTATCCGGGACAGGGGGCCCGAGCAGTACTTC. It specifies CASSLEGLIRDRGPEQYF. V is TRBV13 and J is TRBJ2-7; 12 bases line up with TRBD1. The CDR3 covers 18 residues. Losses at the gene ends were 3 bases for V and 6 bases for J; bases not matched to a gene: 15. Germline loops: CDR1 PRHDT, CDR2 FYEKMQ (reference sequence).

The J gene is TRBJ2-5, the V gene TRBV27, with D maybe TRBD2 (6 bases). The CDR3 is made up of 16 amino acids. CDR1 is MNHEY and CDR2 is SMNVEV in the germline V gene (reference sequence). Trimming removed 7 bases at V and 6 bases at J, with 24 bases between. DNA of the CDR3: TGTGCCAGCATCGGAAATCGGGGGTTCCGGGAGCAGACCCAGTACTTC. This encodes CASIGNRGFREQTQYF.

A few counts support this clone. The chain carries TRBV29-1 and TRBJ1-2, with 7 bases lining up with TRBD1. CDR1 and CDR2 from the germline V gene are SQVTM and ANQGSEA. The CDR3 extends over 13 amino acids. V shed 7 bases, J shed 4 bases, and the junction held 9 bases outside the gene matches. Here the CDR3 reads CSAVDRDFYGYTF. DNA for the CDR3: TGCAGCGCCGTAGACAGGGACTTCTATGGCTACACCTTC.

The rearrangement links TRBV6-6 to TRBJ2-3, with D possibly TRBD1 on 5 matching bases. The CDR3 totals 14 residues. Trimming stripped 6 bases from V and 1 base from J, with 11 bases between. Germline V lookup: CDR1 MNHNY, CDR2 SVGAGI (reference sequence). This chain's CDR3 is CASRNPTGTDTQYF. In nucleotides, the CDR3 is TGTGCCAGCAGAAACCCGACAGGCACAGATACGCAGTATTTT.

The CDR3 loop reads CASSQDLYEDSPLHF. CDR3 DNA sequence: TGTGCCAGCAGCCAAGATCTTTATGAGGATTCACCCCTCCACTTT. The V gene is TRBV4-2, the J gene TRBJ1-6; D call uncertain. The germline V and J ends were trimmed by 0 bases and 8 bases, with 11 bases remaining between them. This CDR3 comprises 15 residues. Looked up from germline, CDR1 is LGHNA and CDR2 is YNFKEQ.

This clone occurred a few times. The chain couples TRBV29-1 to TRBJ2-3, with D hard to call. The CDR3 contains 13 residues. The V gene lost 1 base and the J gene lost 4 bases, with 9 bases spanning the gap. Per germline, CDR1 SQVTM and CDR2 ANQGSEA. The CDR3 here is CSVEADLPDTQYF. In DNA, the CDR3 is TGCAGCGTTGAAGCCGATCTACCAGATACGCAGTATTTT.

This clone was counted only a few times. V and J are TRBV27 and TRBJ1-1; D gene ambiguous. CDR1 MNHEY and CDR2 SMNVEV come from the germline V gene (reference sequence). The CDR3 is 13 amino acids. Trimming shortened V by 3 bases and J by 3 bases, and 8 bases separated the two germline ends. The DNA for the CDR3 is TGTGCCAGCAGTTTCGCGTGGGACACTGAAGCTTTCTTT. Translating gives CASSFAWDTEAFF.

The chain couples TRBV30 to TRBJ1-4; D gene uncertain. The CDR3 sequence is 14 residues long. The V and J ends lost 0 bases and 8 bases respectively, with 13 bases between them. Germline lookup yields CDR1 GTSNPN and CDR2 SVGIG (reference sequence). The CDR3, as DNA: TGTGCCTGGAGTGTGGAGGAGGCGGACGAAAAACTGTTTTTT. Its translation is CAWSVEEADEKLFF.

The table lists this clone with a count of one. The sample has other DNA sequences that encode this CDR3 too. The J gene is TRBJ1-5, the V gene TRBV30; D is unresolved. Trimming removed 0 bases at V and 4 bases at J, with 10 bases between. CDR3 size: 14 residues. Germline-derived CDR1 and CDR2 are GTSNPN and SVGIG (reference sequence). The CDR3 reads CAWSVGQVNQPQHF. CDR3 in DNA: TGTGCCTGGAGTGTAGGGCAGGTGAATCAGCCCCAGCATTTT.

A word on this clone: This CDR3 is also generated by other DNA sequences in the sample. This chain links TRBV5-1 with TRBJ1-5, with TRBD1 as a possible D gene (5 bases). Germline CDR1 is SGHRS and CDR2 is YFSETQ. V lost 0 bases and J 2 bases, leaving 6 bases between the germline ends. This CDR3 is 14 amino acids long. CDR3 coding DNA: TGCGCCAGCAGCTTGGAAGGGGGCAATCAGCCCCAGCATTTT. Translating it yields CASSLEGGNQPQHF.

Written as DNA, the CDR3 is TGTGCCAGCAGTACGCCCGACAGGGGTGGCTACACCTTC. Translating it yields CASSTPDRGGYTF. The chain employs TRBV7-9 and TRBJ1-2; 8 bases match TRBD1. The CDR3 runs 13 residues. V lost 6 bases, J lost 7 bases, and 7 bases stayed unmatched. Germline V gene lookup returns CDR1 SEHNR and CDR2 FQNEAQ (reference sequence).

The chain joins TRBV11-2 to TRBJ1-1; TRBD1 is a possible D gene (5 bases). The CDR3 has 15 amino acids. CDR1 SGHAT and CDR2 FQNNGV come from the germline V gene. With 1 base removed from V and 6 bases from J, the gap between germline ends came to 15 bases. As DNA, the CDR3 is TGTGCCAGCAGCTTAGTTATGGGGGAGGGAGCTGAAGCTTTCTTT. It translates to CASSLVMGEGAEAFF.

V gene TRBV27 combines with J gene TRBJ1-1; D uncertain. This CDR3 has 14 amino acids. Germline loops: CDR1 MNHEY, CDR2 SMNVEV (reference sequence). V dropped 3 bases and J dropped 1 base, with 9 bases sitting between them. In DNA, the CDR3 is TGTGCCAGCAGTTTCTTCTCTAGGAACACTGAAGCTTTCTTT. It specifies CASSFFSRNTEAFF.

The DNA of the CDR3 is TGCGCCAGCGGGGAGGGGCCTGAAGCTTTCTTT. Its protein is CASGEGPEAFF. This sequence joins TRBV5-1 and TRBJ1-1; perhaps TRBD1 as D (5 bases). Trimming left V 7 bases short and J 6 bases short, with 10 bases between. Germline-derived CDR1 and CDR2 are SGHRS and YFSETQ. The CDR3 covers 11 residues.

The chain uses TRBV6-5 and TRBJ2-6, with TRBD1 as a possible D gene (5 bases). V was shortened by 8 bases and J by 12 bases, with 14 bases between the two germline ends. From germline, CDR1 is MNHEY and CDR2 SVGAGI. This CDR3 has 12 amino acids. The CDR3 loop reads CASRTPPGVLTF. The CDR3, as DNA: TGTGCCAGCCGGACACCGCCAGGCGTCCTGACTTTC.

V usage is TRBV9 and J usage is TRBJ1-4, with D perhaps TRBD1 (5 bases). CDR1 is SGDLS and CDR2 is YYNGEE in the germline V gene. V was cut by 1 base and J by 3 bases, with 7 bases left in between. The CDR3 runs 14 residues. The CDR3 loop is CASSVQGANEKLFF. The CDR3 region has the DNA TGTGCCAGCAGCGTACAGGGAGCTAATGAAAAACTGTTTTTT.

This clone was detected a few times. DNA of the CDR3: TGTGCCAGCAGCCCATTGGCAGCCACCGGGGAGCTGTTTTTT. This encodes CASSPLAATGELFF. The J gene is TRBJ2-2, the V gene TRBV13, with no clear D. CDR1 is PRHDT, CDR2 FYEKMQ, per germline (reference sequence). V lost 5 bases to trimming and J lost 4 bases, with 11 bases between them. The CDR3 is 14 amino acids.

This chain uses TRBV7-9 with TRBJ1-2; a weak D match, TRBD1 (5 bases). The CDR3 has 15 residues. The V end lost 5 bases, the J end lost 4 bases, and 17 bases lay between the germline ends. CDR1 and CDR2 (germline): SEHNR, FQNEAQ (reference sequence). DNA for the CDR3: TGTGCCAGCAGCCAACCTATGACAGTACCCTATGGCTACACCTTC. Translated, it gives CASSQPMTVPYGYTF.

The gene calls are TRBV18 and TRBJ1-5, with 8 bases lining up with TRBD1. Germline lookup yields CDR1 KGHSH and CDR2 LQKENI. The V and J ends lost 3 bases and 4 bases, in that order; junction bases with no gene match: 5. This CDR3 has 15 amino acids. The CDR3 protein is CASSPGQEKNQPQHF. The CDR3 nucleotides read TGTGCCAGCTCACCGGGACAGGAGAAAAATCAGCCCCAGCATTTT.

The chain joins TRBV9 to TRBJ2-1, with a possible D match to TRBD1 (6 bases). The CDR3 sequence is 15 residues long. Germline V gene lookup returns CDR1 SGDLS and CDR2 YYNGEE. V lost 4 bases and J 7 bases, leaving 18 bases between the germline ends. The CDR3: CASSSSSPQGNEQFF. CDR3 in DNA: TGTGCCAGCAGCTCCTCTAGCCCTCAGGGGAATGAGCAGTTCTTC.

V and J are TRBV7-9 and TRBJ2-1, with TRBD1 identical over 7 bases. Trimming at V came to 6 bases and at J to 4 bases, leaving 9 bases not matched to a gene. The germline V gene has CDR1 SEHNR and CDR2 FQNEAQ (reference sequence). The CDR3 spans 15 residues. CDR3 in amino acids: CASRPPGQHYNEQFF. The CDR3, as DNA: TGTGCCAGCAGACCGCCGGGACAGCATTACAATGAGCAGTTCTTC.